The sequence of this TCR beta chain was determined in a study of shared clonotypes between healthy human individuals. Regarding the study as a whole: Expectations were that clonotype sharing among donors would be affected by sequencing depth.

Caucasian adults living in Nashville, Tennessee, provided all samples. Deep-level assay runs were performed. Data came from immunoSEQ multiplex PCR; TCRdb stores just in-frame clones and leaves some out. The sample records fewer than 600,000 clones, around 77% being singletons. Notes on this clone: Its matching antigen is unknown.

Sequences were obtained from PBMCs. The clonotype comes from a woman aged 40 to 50 in good health. Some clones in this sample may be carry-over from other donors' samples.

The CDR3: CASSPVGFPRDGYTF. The CDR3 DNA is TGTGCCAGCAGTCCCGTTGGGTTCCCGAGGGATGGCTACACCTTC. The rearrangement joins TRBV28 to TRBJ1-2; D gene ambiguous. The CDR3 has 15 residues. V shed 5 bases and J shed 6 bases, with 19 bases lying between them. In germline, CDR1 is MDHEN, CDR2 SYDVKM.